The rows below give T cell receptor beta chains drawn from one sample of a study of cytomegalovirus exposure and HLA in healthy donors. Sequencing was performed with immunoSEQ multiplex PCR; in TCRdb, only in-frame clones are kept and a portion is missing. In the table there are a few hundred thousand clones, 75% to 90% of which are singletons. Sequenced: PBMCs. The receptors come from a young woman in good health and CMV-seronegative. Each CDR3 is given with its conserved first and last residue. D genes are given only for firm matches. A row's size may be missing; if present it is once, few, many or a size class.

V	size	J	D	CDR3	DNA
TRBV30	NA	TRBJ2-1	TRBD2	CAWSVLAGGNEQFF	TGTGCCTGGAGTGTACTAGCGGGGGGCAATGAGCAGTTCTTC
TRBV7-9	NA	TRBJ1-3	NA	CASSLTDSSSGNTIYF	TGTGCCAGCAGCTTAACGGACTCGAGCTCTGGAAACACCATATATTTT
TRBV30	few	TRBJ1-1	NA	CALQGRNTEAFF	TGTGCCCTTCAGGGGCGAAACACTGAAGCTTTCTTT
TRBV2	once	TRBJ2-3	NA	CASSEGHTGVDTQYF	TGTGCCAGCAGTGAAGGACACACGGGGGTGGATACGCAGTATTTT
TRBV4-2	NA	TRBJ2-3	TRBD1	CASSLGQGAADTQYF	TGTGCCAGCAGCCTGGGACAGGGAGCCGCAGATACGCAGTATTTT
TRBV5-4	NA	TRBJ2-7	TRBD1	CASSLYMRDRVYEQYF	TGTGCCAGCAGCTTGTACATGCGGGACAGGGTATACGAGCAGTACTTC
TRBV29-1	NA	TRBJ2-7	TRBD1	CSVTGTGGAEQYF	TGCAGCGTCACCGGGACAGGGGGCGCCGAGCAGTACTTC
TRBV5-6	NA	TRBJ1-1	NA	CASSLRGSTLNTEAFF	TGTGCCAGCAGCTTGAGAGGATCTACCCTGAACACTGAAGCTTTCTTT
TRBV25-1	NA	TRBJ1-2	NA	CASSTSWATGNAGYTF	TGTGCCAGCAGTACCTCTTGGGCGACCGGAAATGCTGGCTACACCTTC
TRBV4-1	NA	TRBJ2-5	NA	CASSQAIQETQYF	TGCGCCAGCAGCCAAGCAATCCAAGAGACCCAGTACTTC
TRBV4-1	NA	TRBJ1-5	TRBD1	CASSQGQGVGYQPQHF	TGCGCCAGCAGCCAAGGTCAGGGGGTGGGGTATCAGCCCCAGCATTTT
TRBV6-5	NA	TRBJ1-5	NA	CAIGERVYQPQHF	TGTGCCATCGGGGAGAGGGTTTATCAGCCCCAGCATTTT
TRBV28	NA	TRBJ1-1	NA	CASSLSRFAFF	TGTGCCAGCAGTTTATCTAGGTTTGCTTTCTTT
TRBV6-6	NA	TRBJ1-1	TRBD1	CASTQTGGGTEAFF	TGTGCCAGCACCCAGACAGGGGGCGGCACTGAAGCTTTCTTT
TRBV6-5	NA	TRBJ2-1	TRBD2	CASSYRTSGGLGEQFF	TGTGCCAGCAGTTACCGGACTAGCGGGGGGTTGGGTGAGCAGTTCTTC
TRBV18	NA	TRBJ1-2	TRBD1	CASSGQGDYGYTF	TGTGCCAGCTCCGGACAGGGGGACTATGGCTACACCTTC
TRBV6-4	NA	TRBJ1-5	NA	CASSLTGDNQPQHF	TGTGCCAGCAGCCTCACCGGGGACAATCAGCCCCAGCATTTT
TRBV5-6	NA	TRBJ1-1	NA	CASSLTRNTEAFF	TGTGCCAGCAGCCTCACACGGAACACTGAAGCTTTCTTT
TRBV9	NA	TRBJ2-5	TRBD2	CASSVDSGRGETQYF	TGTGCCAGCAGCGTAGATAGCGGGAGAGGAGAGACCCAGTACTTC
TRBV19	NA	TRBJ2-1	TRBD2	CASSRLAGESHNEQFF	TGTGCCAGTAGCAGACTAGCGGGAGAATCCCACAATGAGCAGTTCTTC
TRBV4-1	NA	TRBJ2-7	TRBD1	CASSPRGLGSYEQYF	TGCGCCAGCAGCCCAAGGGGGCTAGGCTCCTACGAGCAGTACTTC
TRBV20-1	NA	TRBJ2-7	NA	CSASTYEQYF	TGCAGTGCGTCTACCTACGAGCAGTACTTC
TRBV6-1	few	TRBJ1-2	NA	CASSDGYRLPYGYTF	TGTGCCAGCAGCGATGGATACAGGCTCCCCTATGGCTACACCTTC
TRBV5-6	NA	TRBJ2-3	NA	CASSEYKEGTDTQYF	TGTGCCAGCAGCGAATACAAGGAGGGCACAGATACGCAGTATTTT
TRBV5-5	NA	TRBJ2-7	TRBD2	CASSLRLADYLGEQYF	TGTGCCAGCAGCTTACGACTAGCGGATTACTTGGGCGAGCAGTACTTC
TRBV5-1	NA	TRBJ1-4	NA	CASSGVSAPQGHEKLFF	TGCGCCAGCAGCGGCGTTTCGGCACCACAGGGCCACGAAAAACTGTTTTTT
TRBV11-2	NA	TRBJ2-7	TRBD1	CASSLFRDRSYEQYF	TGTGCCAGCAGCTTGTTCCGGGACAGGTCCTACGAGCAGTACTTC
TRBV4-1	NA	TRBJ1-3	NA	CASSQEELDSSGNTIYF	TGCGCCAGCAGCCAAGAAGAATTGGACAGCTCTGGAAACACCATATATTTT
TRBV19	NA	TRBJ1-1	NA	CASRWGGLNTEAFF	TGTGCCAGTCGATGGGGGGGCTTGAACACTGAAGCTTTCTTT
TRBV19	NA	TRBJ1-1	TRBD1	CASTPGTGYTEAFF	TGTGCCAGTACTCCCGGGACAGGCTACACTGAAGCTTTCTTT
TRBV7-2	many	TRBJ2-3	TRBD2	CASSSLAGAPDTQYF	TGTGCCAGCAGCTCCTTAGCGGGAGCGCCAGATACGCAGTATTTT
TRBV5-1	NA	TRBJ2-7	TRBD1	CASSRPDRVAYEQYF	TGCGCCAGCAGCCGACCTGACAGGGTCGCCTACGAGCAGTACTTC
TRBV27	NA	TRBJ2-2	TRBD2	CASSLLGTSGSPGELFF	TGTGCCAGCAGTTTACTGGGGACTAGCGGGAGTCCCGGGGAGCTGTTTTTT
TRBV7-9	NA	TRBJ2-1	NA	CASSSTGHNEQFF	TGTGCCAGCAGCTCCACAGGGCACAATGAGCAGTTCTTC
TRBV30	once	TRBJ1-1	NA	CAWGGAGLTEAFF	TGTGCCTGGGGGGGGGCAGGATTGACTGAAGCTTTCTTT
TRBV6-6	once	TRBJ2-3	NA	CASSYSGLGGTDTQYF	TGTGCCAGCAGTTACTCGGGACTGGGGGGCACAGATACGCAGTATTTT
TRBV23-1	NA	TRBJ2-7	NA	CASRDLPHRIAYEQYF	TGCGCCAGCAGGGACCTGCCCCACAGGATCGCCTACGAGCAGTACTTC
TRBV6-5	NA	TRBJ2-7	TRBD2	CASSVGLAGSYEQYF	TGTGCCAGCAGTGTGGGACTAGCGGGGTCCTACGAGCAGTACTTC
TRBV15	NA	TRBJ1-3	NA	CATSREKNSGNTIYF	TGTGCCACCAGCAGGGAGAAAAACTCTGGAAACACCATATATTTT
TRBV28	NA	TRBJ1-5	TRBD1	CASSTGGGNQPQHF	TGTGCCAGCTCTACAGGGGGCGGGAATCAGCCCCAGCATTTT
TRBV28	NA	TRBJ1-5	NA	CASTVRPGQPQHF	TGTGCCAGCACCGTCCGTCCGGGTCAGCCCCAGCATTTT
TRBV5-1	few	TRBJ1-1	TRBD1	CASSKTGSGVAFF	TGCGCCAGCAGCAAGACAGGGTCTGGGGTAGCTTTCTTT
TRBV28	NA	TRBJ1-1	NA	CASSFEVDTEAFF	TGTGCCAGCAGTTTTGAGGTGGACACTGAAGCTTTCTTT
TRBV10-2	NA	TRBJ1-6	TRBD1	CASSGGTGGSSYNSPLHF	TGCGCCAGCAGTGGGGGGACAGGGGGCAGCTCCTATAATTCACCCCTCCACTTT
TRBV7-6	NA	TRBJ1-5	NA	CASSPMEGRDQPQHF	TGTGCCAGCAGCCCTATGGAGGGGAGGGATCAGCCCCAGCATTTT
TRBV15	once	TRBJ2-7	TRBD2	CATSRRPSGATYEQYF	TGTGCCACCAGCAGACGGCCGAGCGGGGCTACCTACGAGCAGTACTTC